This T cell receptor (beta chain) comes out of a study of T cell responses to AZD1222 COVID-19 vaccine. Clones were sequenced by immunoSEQ multiplex PCR, and TCRdb holds only the in-frame ones, with some missing. The sample lists around 130,000 clones; roughly 94% were seen once. On this clone: The antigen is undetermined.

Notes on the study in general: Samples come after the peak T cell response, not at day 14. Spike-specific TCR repertoires showed rising breadth and depth after two AZD1222 doses. The study reported that nearly half of spike-specific TCRs target unmutated variant regions.

Germline V gives CDR1 MDHEN, CDR2 SYDVKM. V was trimmed by 2 bases and J by 0 bases, leaving 10 bases between them. The CDR3 consists of 16 residues. The chain employs TRBV28 and TRBJ1-4; unclear D gene. The sample was peripheral blood, taken on day 0 of AZD1222 vaccination. The receptor was isolated from an adult in good health. The CDR3 protein is CASSLEQFATNEKLFF. The CDR3 DNA reads as TGTGCCAGCAGTTTAGAACAGTTTGCAACTAATGAAAAACTGTTTTTT.